A single sample gave rise to the 32 T cell receptor beta chains below, sequenced in a study of CD8 T cells in Susac syndrome. Random hexamers were used to reverse transcribe an amount of roughly 0.45 to 1 ug RNA. TCRdb passed the immunoSEQ multiplex PCR reads through MiXCR, listing each CDR3 protein once. This table holds roughly 190,000 distinct CDR3 sequences, approximately 94% found once. Input material: CD4+ T cells from PBMCs. These receptors were taken from a human donor in good health.

The chain joins TRBV7-2 to TRBJ1-2, with no clear D. The CDR3 is made up of 13 amino acids. The V gene's germline CDR1 is SGHTA and CDR2 FQGNSA. Trimming cost V 2 bases and J 8 bases, with 12 bases left between them. In DNA form, the CDR3 reads TGTGCCAGCAGCTTATTGATCCACGGGGGCTACACCTTC. Translated: CASSLLIHGGYTF.

This chain links TRBV19 with TRBJ1-4, with 7 bases aligning to TRBD1. In germline, CDR1 is LNHDA, CDR2 SQIVND (reference sequence). The CDR3 covers 14 residues. The V gene end was trimmed by 8 bases and the J gene end by 7 bases; junction bases not matched to a gene: 10. CDR3 bases: TGTGCCAGTGGGAACGGACAGGTCCGTGAAAAACTGTTTTTT. Translated: CASGNGQVREKLFF.

This chain's CDR3 is CASFRIGLHGYTF. CDR3 bases: TGTGCCAGCTTCCGTATTGGCCTGCATGGCTACACCTTC. The chain joins TRBV5-6 to TRBJ1-2, with D unresolved. V shed 7 bases and J shed 6 bases, with 16 bases lying between them. The CDR3 totals 13 residues. Germline loops: CDR1 SGHDT, CDR2 YYEEEE.

The rearrangement uses TRBV7-2 and TRBJ2-7, with D perhaps TRBD1 (6 bases). Germline V gene data show CDR1 as SGHTA and CDR2 as FQGNSA. V was shortened by 2 bases and J by 0 bases, with 17 bases between the two germline ends. This CDR3 comprises 17 residues. The CDR3 loop is CASSLNFQTGFSYEQYF. Here the CDR3 DNA reads TGTGCCAGCAGCTTAAATTTTCAGACAGGTTTCTCCTACGAGCAGTACTTC.

The J gene is TRBJ2-1, the V gene TRBV3-1; D may correspond to TRBD1 or TRBD2 (6 bases each). Trimming shortened V by 3 bases and J by 15 bases, and 15 bases separated the two germline ends. Germline assignment: CDR1 LGHDT and CDR2 YNNKEL (reference sequence). This CDR3 contains 12 residues. This chain's CDR3 is CASSHSSGGRFF. Here the CDR3 DNA reads TGTGCCAGCAGCCACTCAAGTGGGGGGCGGTTCTTC.

The V gene is TRBV6-1, the J gene TRBJ2-7; D might be TRBD1 (5 bases). V was trimmed by 8 bases and J by 1 base, leaving 21 bases between them. CDR1 is MNHNS, CDR2 SASEGT, per germline. This CDR3 comprises 16 residues. The CDR3: CASDKNRFDLSYEQYV. For the CDR3, the DNA is TGTGCCAGCGATAAGAACAGGTTTGACCTTTCCTACGAGCAGTACGTC.

This clonotype was recorded once. V usage is TRBV20-1 and J usage is TRBJ1-6; no clear D gene. Germline CDR1 and CDR2: DFQATT and SNEGSKA (reference sequence). V lost 3 bases and J 11 bases, leaving 14 bases between the germline ends. The CDR3 is made up of 13 amino acids. CDR3 DNA sequence: TGCAGTGCTAGGTGGGAGGAGAAGCCACCCCTCCACTTT. It encodes CSARWEEKPPLHF.

V gene TRBV3-1 combines with J gene TRBJ1-5, with a weak D call TRBD1 (6 bases). The CDR3 is 15 amino acids. Looked up from germline, CDR1 is LGHDT and CDR2 is YNNKEL (reference sequence). Deletions cut 1 base from V and 5 bases from J, with 12 bases between. CDR3 nucleotides: TGTGCCAGCAGCCAAGGGGGGCGCGAGGATCAGCCCCAGCATTTT. Translation gives CASSQGGREDQPQHF.

The chain is built from TRBV20-1 and TRBJ1-5; no firm D call. Germline V lookup: CDR1 DFQATT, CDR2 SNEGSKA (reference sequence). V was cut by 5 bases and J by 4 bases, with 15 bases left in between. This CDR3 contains 14 residues. This CDR3 is CSAGVGVRNQPQHF. DNA for the CDR3: TGCAGTGCTGGGGTCGGAGTGCGGAATCAGCCCCAGCATTTT.

The chain couples TRBV7-9 to TRBJ1-3; D is uncertain. The CDR3 length is 12 residues. The germline V gene encodes CDR1 SEHNR and CDR2 FQNEAQ (reference sequence). The V and J ends lost 5 bases and 6 bases respectively, with 8 bases between them. CDR3 in amino acids: CASSPPKNTIYF. CDR3 sequence (DNA): TGTGCCAGCAGCCCACCCAAAAACACCATATATTTT. Filled out from reference TRBV7-9 and TRBJ1-3, the complete variable domain reads DTGVSQNPRHKITKRGQNVTFRCDPISEHNRLYWYRQTLGQGPEFLTYFQNEAQLEKSRLLSDRFSAERPKGSFSTLEIQRTEQGDSAMYLCASSPPKNTIYFGEGSWLTVV.

The chain links TRBV18 to TRBJ2-2, with a tentative D call TRBD1 (5 bases). The CDR3 is made up of 15 amino acids. CDR1 and CDR2 (germline): KGHSH, LQKENI. Between the trimmed V and J ends, which lost 3 bases and 3 bases, there was a span of 11 bases. The CDR3 sequence: CASSPLGVDTGELFF. The CDR3, as DNA: TGTGCCAGCTCACCTCTAGGGGTGGACACCGGGGAGCTGTTTTTT.

This chain links TRBV28 with TRBJ1-2; no clear D. The CDR3 covers 11 residues. CDR1 is MDHEN and CDR2 is SYDVKM in the germline V gene. The V end was cut by 7 bases, the J end by 4 bases, with 7 bases between. CDR3 region: CASISSYGYTF. The DNA for the CDR3 is TGTGCCAGCATTTCCAGCTATGGCTACACCTTC.

The genes are TRBV13 and TRBJ2-7; D is unresolved. V lost 2 bases and J lost 7, with 9 bases in between. Per germline, CDR1 PRHDT and CDR2 FYEKMQ (reference sequence). This CDR3 comprises 12 residues. The CDR3 coding sequence is TGTGCCAGCAGCTTATCGCGGCGGGAGCAGTACTTC. It codes for CASSLSRREQYF.

J is TRBJ1-3 and V is TRBV28; the D gene is possibly TRBD1 (6 bases). The CDR3 is 15 residues long. V was shortened by 7 bases and J by 1 base, with 14 bases between the two germline ends. Germline V gene sequence: CDR1 MDHEN, CDR2 SYDVKM. DNA for the CDR3: TGTGCCAGCAAAAATCAGGGGCTTTCTGGAAACACCATATATTTT. Translation: CASKNQGLSGNTIYF.

J is TRBJ2-5 and V is TRBV7-8; 7 nucleotides match TRBD1. Per germline, CDR1 SGHVS and CDR2 FQNEAQ. The V gene end was trimmed by 11 bases and the J gene end by 2 bases; junction bases not matched to a gene: 8. The CDR3 length is 13 residues. The CDR3 DNA reads TGTGCCGTACGAACGGACAGGCAAGAGACCCAGTACTTC. Residues: CAVRTDRQETQYF.

The V gene is TRBV14, the J gene TRBJ2-6; tentatively, D is TRBD1 (6 bases). CDR3 length equals 14 residues. Trimming took off 0 bases at V and 10 bases at J, with 10 bases between the two ends. Germline-derived CDR1 and CDR2 are SGHDN and FVKESK. The CDR3 here is CASSQEGRGNVLTF. Here the CDR3 DNA reads TGTGCCAGCAGCCAAGAGGGCAGGGGTAACGTCCTGACTTTC.

The rearrangement links TRBV19 to TRBJ1-1; D gene unclear. Trimming took off 7 bases at V and 1 base at J, with 13 bases between the two ends. Per the germline V gene, CDR1 is LNHDA and CDR2 is SQIVND (reference sequence). The CDR3 has 14 residues. CDR3 bases: TGTGCCAGTACCCGCAAGACGGCGAACACTGAAGCTTTCTTT. Translation gives CASTRKTANTEAFF.

The V call is TRBV6-2 or TRBV6-3, the J call TRBJ1-2; D not resolved. The CDR3 is made up of 16 amino acids. Germline V gene data show CDR1 as MNHEY and CDR2 as SVGEGT. V was cut by 7 bases and J by 4 bases, with 22 bases left in between. The CDR3 reads CASNRPGIAGGYGYTF. The DNA for the CDR3 is TGTGCCAGCAACCGACCCGGGATCGCGGGCGGCTATGGCTACACCTTC.

The CDR3 here is CASSLALAKNIQYF. Here the CDR3 DNA reads TGTGCCAGCAGCTTGGCCCTAGCCAAAAACATTCAGTACTTC. The rearrangement links TRBV13 to TRBJ2-4; D gene uncertain. V was clipped by 3 bases and J by 0 bases, with 6 bases between them. This CDR3 is built from 14 residues. Germline CDR1 and CDR2: PRHDT and FYEKMQ (reference sequence).

This clonotype was seen once. The genes are TRBV6-2 or TRBV6-3 and TRBJ2-7, with D hard to call. The germline V and J ends were trimmed by 4 bases and 7 bases, with 14 bases remaining between them. CDR3 length: 13 amino acids. Germline V CDR1 and CDR2: MNHEY, SVGEGT. The CDR3 DNA reads as TGTGCCAGCAGTTTCAGCTACCTGGGGGAGCAGTACGTC. Protein sequence: CASSFSYLGEQYV.

This clonotype occurred once. The chain recombines TRBV20-1 with TRBJ2-1; either TRBD1 or TRBD2 may fit D (6 bases each). The CDR3 totals 14 residues. Germline assignment: CDR1 DFQATT and CDR2 SNEGSKA (reference sequence). Trimming took 0 bases from V and 4 from J, leaving 10 bases between them. As DNA, the CDR3 is TGCAGTGCTAGAGATACAGGGAGGTACAATGAGCAGTTCTTC. Translating it yields CSARDTGRYNEQFF.

The chain recombines TRBV20-1 with TRBJ1-2; D is unclear. V gave up 3 bases and J gave up 7 bases, with 3 bases separating them. Germline-derived CDR1 and CDR2 are DFQATT and SNEGSKA (reference sequence). The CDR3 is made up of 9 amino acids. The CDR3 nucleotides are TGCAGTGCTAGCTTTGGCTACACCTTC. It encodes CSASFGYTF.

This chain links TRBV3-1 with TRBJ2-5, with unresolved D. Germline-derived CDR1 and CDR2 are LGHDT and YNNKEL (reference sequence). CDR3 size: 13 residues. Trimming removed 6 bases from V and 1 base from J, with 9 bases in between. The CDR3 region has the DNA TGTGCCAGCAGGACGACGCCCCAAGAGACCCAGTACTTC. This encodes CASRTTPQETQYF.

This clonotype was seen just once. This chain uses TRBV5-1 with TRBJ1-1, with D perhaps matching TRBD1 (5 bases). The CDR3 has 15 amino acids. Germline CDR1 SGHRS, CDR2 YFSETQ. Trimming removed 0 bases from V and 8 bases from J, with 17 bases in between. The chain's CDR3 is CASSLDMWGREEAFF. DNA for the CDR3: TGCGCCAGCAGCTTGGATATGTGGGGGAGGGAAGAAGCTTTCTTT.

The chain uses TRBV6-2 or TRBV6-3 and TRBJ2-5; 10 nucleotides match TRBD2. The germline V gene encodes CDR1 MNHEY and CDR2 SVGEGT. V gave up 6 bases and J gave up 1 base; unmatched junction bases: 5. CDR3 length equals 15 residues. The CDR3 region is CASRSSGGSQETQYF. For the CDR3, the DNA is TGTGCCAGCAGGTCTAGCGGGGGCTCCCAAGAGACCCAGTACTTC.

This chain joins TRBV25-1 and TRBJ2-7; the match to TRBD2 covers 11 bases. With 8 bases clipped from V and 7 bases from J, the junction kept 7 bases outside the gene matches. The germline gives CDR1 MGHDK, CDR2 SYGVNS. This CDR3 spans 13 amino acids. DNA of the CDR3: TGTGCCAGCTCCGGACTAGCGGGTAGTGAGCAGTACGTC. Protein product: CASSGLAGSEQYV.

The chain employs TRBV29-1 and TRBJ1-6; a weak D match, TRBD1 (5 bases). The germline V and J ends were trimmed by 6 bases and 11 bases, with 20 bases remaining between them. Looked up from germline, CDR1 is SQVTM and CDR2 is ANQGSEA. CDR3 length: 14 amino acids. The chain's CDR3 is CSVSIGTGRAPLHF. CDR3 nucleotides: TGCAGCGTATCGATCGGGACTGGCCGTGCACCCCTCCACTTT. The whole variable domain, remainder taken from reference TRBV29-1 and TRBJ1-6, is SAVISQKPSRDICQRGTSLTIQCQVDSQVTMMFWYRQQPGQSLTLIATANQGSEATYESGFVIDKFPISRPNLTFSTLTVSNMSPEDSSIYLCSVSIGTGRAPLHFGNGTRLTVT.

The chain joins TRBV5-1 to TRBJ1-6; 8 bases fit TRBD1. The CDR3 runs 16 residues. Germline values: CDR1 SGHRS, CDR2 YFSETQ. V shed 2 bases and J 6 bases; nucleotides not matched to a gene: 7. CDR3 loop: CASSFRGQGGNSPLHF. CDR3 sequence (DNA): TGCGCCAGCAGCTTCCGAGGACAGGGAGGTAATTCACCCCTCCACTTT.

This clonotype was picked up a small number of times. The V gene is TRBV6-5, the J gene TRBJ1-2, with a weak D call TRBD1 (5 bases). V dropped 2 bases and J dropped 5 bases, with 6 bases sitting between them. Germline-derived CDR1 and CDR2 are MNHEY and SVGAGI. The CDR3 is 12 residues long. CDR3 bases: TGTGCCAGCAGTTACGCAGGGTATGGCTACACCTTC. Its protein product is CASSYAGYGYTF.

V and J are TRBV2 and TRBJ2-3; D may match TRBD1 or TRBD2 (5 bases each). The CDR3 loop spans 13 amino acids. The V gene's germline CDR1 is SNHLY and CDR2 FYNNEI. V shed 7 bases and J shed 0 bases, with 8 bases lying between them. For the CDR3, the DNA is TGTGCCAGCATGGGGGTGAGCACAGATACGCAGTATTTT. Its protein product is CASMGVSTDTQYF.

The chain is built from TRBV25-1 and TRBJ2-5; the D is unclear. Germline V gives CDR1 MGHDK, CDR2 SYGVNS. CDR3 length: 15 amino acids. Trimming removed 0 bases from V and 3 bases from J, with 11 bases in between. The CDR3 DNA is TGTGCCAGCAGTGAATATGGCCTTGGAAAAGAGACCCAGTACTTC. This sequence encodes CASSEYGLGKETQYF.

The chain employs TRBV5-1 and TRBJ2-3; 9 positions agree with TRBD2. The CDR3 contains 16 residues. The V and J ends lost 6 bases and 0 bases, in that order; junction bases with no gene match: 8. Germline CDR1 is SGHRS and CDR2 is YFSETQ. CDR3 loop: CASNIGTSTSTDTQYF. CDR3 coding DNA: TGCGCCAGCAACATTGGGACTAGCACCAGCACAGATACGCAGTATTTT. The entire variable domain, with the rest obtained from reference TRBV5-1 and TRBJ2-3, is as follows: KAGVTQTPRYLIKTRGQQVTLSCSPISGHRSVSWYQQTPGQGLQFLFEYFSETQRNKGNFPGRFSGRQFSNSRSEMNVSTLELGDSALYLCASNIGTSTSTDTQYFGPGTRLTVL.